Each of the 18 T cell receptor beta chains below was sequenced from the same sample in a study of glioma-infiltrating T cells. Using RNA template, CDR3s of TCR alpha and beta were amplified with iRepertoire arm-PCR. TCRdb used MiXCR to reprocess the multiplex PCR reads, holding one entry per CDR3 protein. The sample comprises more than 300,000 distinct CDR3 sequences, 41% of which are singletons, and 12% rests with the top ten. The source material was glioma tissue, nonneoplastic brain tissue, or PBMCs (not recorded which). Receptor source: a human donor with low-grade glioma or glioblastoma, undergoing nonglioma brain surgery, or in good health (not recorded which).

This clonotype has just a few counts. The chain links TRBV6-1 to TRBJ2-7; D possibly corresponds to TRBD2 (5 bases). V shed 3 bases and J shed 3 bases, with 15 bases lying between them. The germline V gene encodes CDR1 MNHNS and CDR2 SASEGT. The CDR3 is 15 amino acids. CDR3 bases: TGTGCCAGCAGTGACCCCCGGGGTTTTGACTACGAGCAGTACTTC. Its translation: CASSDPRGFDYEQYF.

On this clonotype: A junction boundary mismatches the germline segment, possibly from a read error. This chain connects TRBV28 to TRBJ1-1; unclear D gene. CDR3 size: 14 residues. Germline CDR1 is MDHEN and CDR2 is SYDVKM. The CDR3 sequence: CASSLTQMNTETFF. The DNA of the CDR3 is TGTGCCAGTAGTTTAACACAAATGAACACTGAAACTTTCTTT.

In its sample, this clonotype was seen many times. The chain couples TRBV15 to TRBJ1-2; the D is unclear. Germline CDR1 LNHNV, CDR2 YYDKDF (reference sequence). This CDR3 spans 16 amino acids. Trimming took 0 bases from V and 3 from J, leaving 14 bases between them. DNA of the CDR3: TGTGCCACCAGCAGAGATTCGGCCGGTCTACACTATGGCTACACCTTC. Translating it yields CATSRDSAGLHYGYTF.

This clonotype was seen repeatedly, ten times or more. The CDR3 bases are TGTGCCAGCAGCCGAGACAGGTCTACTGGAAACACCATATATTTT. This translates into CASSRDRSTGNTIYF. The chain has TRBV4-2 and TRBJ1-3, with a weak D call TRBD1 (6 bases). The ends were cut back, 4 bases at V and 2 bases at J, with 12 bases in the middle. CDR1 is LGHNA and CDR2 is YNFKEQ in the germline V gene. The CDR3 length is 15 residues.

Ten or more counts support this clonotype. The V call is TRBV27, the J call TRBJ2-5, with 11 nucleotides matching TRBD1. The length of the CDR3 is 14 residues. Germline V gene lookup returns CDR1 MNHEY and CDR2 SMNVEV (reference sequence). The ends lost 5 bases at V and 9 bases at J; junction bases unmatched: 8. Here the CDR3 reads CASSLGTGGLAQYF. CDR3 coding DNA: TGTGCCAGCAGTCTTGGGACAGGGGGATTGGCCCAGTACTTC.

The V call is TRBV20-1, the J call TRBJ2-7, with 7 positions matching TRBD1. J was trimmed by 5 bases and V by 3 bases; bases with no gene match: 10. The germline V gene has CDR1 DFQATT and CDR2 SNEGSKA (reference sequence). This CDR3 has 14 residues. CDR3 DNA sequence: TGCAGTGCTAGGGGACAGCAAAACAACCACGAGCAGTACTTC. It specifies CSARGQQNNHEQYF.

This clonotype has at least ten counts. This chain joins TRBV20-1 and TRBJ1-3; TRBD1 aligns across 10 bases. The CDR3 sequence is 14 residues long. The ends lost 3 bases at V and 6 bases at J; junction bases unmatched: 5. CDR1 is DFQATT and CDR2 is SNEGSKA in the germline V gene (reference sequence). CDR3 region: CSARAGQGVNTIYF. The CDR3, as DNA: TGCAGTGCTAGGGCCGGACAGGGGGTAAACACCATATATTTT.

The V and J genes are TRBV20-1 and TRBJ2-3; D gene uncertain. This CDR3 spans 14 amino acids. In germline, CDR1 is DFQATT, CDR2 SNEGSKA (reference sequence). The V end lost 0 bases, the J end lost 2 bases, and 9 bases lay between the germline ends. In DNA, the CDR3 is TGCAGTGCTAGAGATGTGCGGTTCACAGATACGCAGTATTTT. Protein sequence: CSARDVRFTDTQYF.

This clonotype was recorded a few times. The rearrangement uses TRBV12-3 or TRBV12-4 and TRBJ2-3; 8 bases are a match to TRBD2. The CDR3 runs 12 residues. V lost 5 bases to trimming and J lost 8 bases; unmatched junction nucleotides: 3. CDR3 in DNA: TGTGCCAGCAGTAGAAGCGGGGGTACGCAGTATTTT. Protein: CASSRSGGTQYF.

This CDR3 reads CASSRKDLGANYGYTF. In nucleotides, the CDR3 is TGTGCCAGCAGCCGAAAGGATTTAGGAGCTAACTATGGCTACACCTTC. This chain links TRBV4-2 with TRBJ1-2; D uncertain. The ends were cut back, 4 bases at V and 0 bases at J, with 15 bases in the middle. Germline CDR1 and CDR2: LGHNA and YNFKEQ. The CDR3 length is 16 residues.

The rearrangement uses TRBV28 and TRBJ2-7, with 8 bases that match TRBD1. The CDR3 totals 15 residues. Trimming removed 2 bases from V and 1 base from J; junction bases left unmatched: 4. Per germline, CDR1 MDHEN and CDR2 SYDVKM. CDR3 residues: CASSLGRTGSYEQYF. The CDR3 coding sequence is TGTGCCAGCAGTTTAGGGAGGACAGGGTCCTACGAGCAGTACTTC.

V usage is TRBV6-5 and J usage is TRBJ2-4; TRBD2 matches at 7 bases. Germline V gives CDR1 MNHEY, CDR2 SVGAGI. Germline trimming cut 6 bases from V and 4 bases from J; bases unmatched to any gene: 18. The CDR3 contains 18 residues. The CDR3 sequence is CASRPLPEGRERKNIQYF. The DNA of the CDR3 is TGTGCCAGCAGGCCGCTCCCGGAAGGGCGGGAGAGAAAAAACATTCAGTACTTC.

V usage is TRBV10-3 and J usage is TRBJ1-2, with 8 bases identical to TRBD1. This CDR3 has 13 amino acids. V lost 6 bases to trimming and J lost 6 bases; unmatched junction nucleotides: 6. Looked up from germline, CDR1 is ENHRY and CDR2 is SYGVKD. CDR3: CAIRTRQGNGYTF. The CDR3 DNA sequence: TGTGCCATCAGGACGAGACAGGGGAATGGCTACACCTTC.

Comments on this clonotype: Since a much larger clone is just one base distant, this may be a read error. J is TRBJ2-1 and V is TRBV6-2 or TRBV6-3; 7 bases fit TRBD1. CDR1 and CDR2 (germline): MNHEY, SVGEGT. The ends lost 10 bases at V and 10 bases at J; junction bases unmatched: 13. The CDR3 covers 13 residues. The CDR3 is CATLQGIFYEQFF. In DNA, the CDR3 is TGTGCCACCTTACAGGGGATCTTCTACGAGCAGTTCTTC.

The V gene is TRBV5-5, the J gene TRBJ2-7; possible D gene TRBD2, 7 bases. The V end lost 4 bases, the J end lost 6 bases, and 17 bases lay between the germline ends. From germline, CDR1 is SGHKS and CDR2 YYEKEE (reference sequence). The CDR3 extends over 14 amino acids. CDR3 bases: TGTGCCAGCAGCACATTTGGGGGGGCAGCCGAGCAGTACTTC. Encoded protein: CASSTFGGAAEQYF.

The chain combines TRBV28 with TRBJ2-6, with D possibly TRBD2 on 5 matching bases. Germline lookup yields CDR1 MDHEN and CDR2 SYDVKM. The CDR3 sequence is 16 residues long. The ends were cut back, 5 bases at V and 0 bases at J, with 11 bases in the middle. The DNA for the CDR3 is TGTGCCAGCAGTCCCCCCCGGGGCTCTGGGGCCAACGTCCTGACTTTC. Amino acids: CASSPPRGSGANVLTF.

This clonotype has ten or more counts. Compared with germline, one end of the junction differs, possibly owing to a read error. J is TRBJ2-1 and V is TRBV6-2 or TRBV6-3; tentative D call: TRBD2 (5 bases). This CDR3 has 15 residues. Germline CDR1 and CDR2: MNHEY and SVGEGT. The CDR3 here is CASSYSSDSNNEQFF. CDR3 sequence (DNA): TGTGCCAGCAGTTACTCGTCGGACTCCAACAATGAGCAGTTCTTC.

There are many counts of this clonotype. The chain carries TRBV6-1 and TRBJ2-3; 10 nucleotides line up with TRBD2. The germline CDR1 and CDR2 sequences are MNHNS and SASEGT. The CDR3 is 17 amino acids. The V gene end was trimmed by 3 bases and the J gene end by 5 bases; junction bases not matched to a gene: 11. CDR3 protein: CASSDLSGRAGGDTQYF. The CDR3 bases are TGTGCCAGCAGTGACCTCAGCGGGAGGGCCGGAGGAGATACGCAGTATTTT.